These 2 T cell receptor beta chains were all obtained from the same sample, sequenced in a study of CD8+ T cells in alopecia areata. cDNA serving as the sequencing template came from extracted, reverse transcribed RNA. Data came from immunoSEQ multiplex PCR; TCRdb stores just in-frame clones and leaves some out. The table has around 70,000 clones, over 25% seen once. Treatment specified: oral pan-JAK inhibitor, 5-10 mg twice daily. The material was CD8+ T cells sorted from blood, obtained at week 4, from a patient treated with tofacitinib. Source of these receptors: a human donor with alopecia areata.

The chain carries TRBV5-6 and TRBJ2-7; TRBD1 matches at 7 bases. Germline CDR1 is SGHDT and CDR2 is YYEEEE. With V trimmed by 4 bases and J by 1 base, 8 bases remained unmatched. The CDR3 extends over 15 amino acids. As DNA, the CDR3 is TGTGCCAGCAGCATGGGACAGTCCTCTTCCTACGAGCAGTACTTC. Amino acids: CASSMGQSSSYEQYF.

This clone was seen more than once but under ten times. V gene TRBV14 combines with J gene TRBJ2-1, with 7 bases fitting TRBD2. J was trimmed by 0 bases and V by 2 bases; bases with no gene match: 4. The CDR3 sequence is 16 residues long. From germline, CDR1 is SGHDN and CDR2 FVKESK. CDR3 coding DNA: TGTGCCAGCAGCCAACATAGCGGGCTCTCCTACAATGAGCAGTTCTTC. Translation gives CASSQHSGLSYNEQFF. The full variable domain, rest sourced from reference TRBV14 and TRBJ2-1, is EAGVTQFPSHSVIEKGQTVTLRCDPISGHDNLYWYRRVMGKEIKFLLHFVKESKQDESGMPNNRFLAERTGGTYSTLKVQPAELEDSGVYFCASSQHSGLSYNEQFFGPGTRLTVL.